The clone carrying this T cell receptor beta chain was seen only once. These data come from a study of blood T cell repertoires in COVID-19. The overall study: From the United States, Italy and Spain came samples of acute and convalescent COVID-19.

The junction had 6 bases not matched to a gene; V was cut back by 5 bases and J by 5 bases. Looked up from germline, CDR1 is MNHNY and CDR2 is SVGAGI (reference sequence). The CDR3 loop spans 15 amino acids. In the original workflow: Reference gene primer amplification in the assay estimated nucleated cell counts. This table comes from immunoSEQ multiplex PCR, and its TCRdb copy is limited to in-frame clones, with some not included. V and J calls and clone size are given by that table; D and trimming were obtained from the DNA. There are about 310,000 clones in the sample; 89% occur only once, and roughly a tenth lies in the top ten. Participants were aged about 18 to 100 years from about 25 US areas. Donors were grouped by their self-reported clinical history.

Material for sequencing was PBMCs or T cells enriched from blood (not recorded which). The source is a woman aged 35 to 49 who had recovered from COVID-19. This rearrangement joins TRBV6-6 to TRBJ1-5, with 10 bases matching TRBD1. The CDR3 nucleotides are TGTGCCAGCAGTCGGACAGGGGGGTTCGATCAGCCCCAGCATTTT. Translated, it gives CASSRTGGFDQPQHF.